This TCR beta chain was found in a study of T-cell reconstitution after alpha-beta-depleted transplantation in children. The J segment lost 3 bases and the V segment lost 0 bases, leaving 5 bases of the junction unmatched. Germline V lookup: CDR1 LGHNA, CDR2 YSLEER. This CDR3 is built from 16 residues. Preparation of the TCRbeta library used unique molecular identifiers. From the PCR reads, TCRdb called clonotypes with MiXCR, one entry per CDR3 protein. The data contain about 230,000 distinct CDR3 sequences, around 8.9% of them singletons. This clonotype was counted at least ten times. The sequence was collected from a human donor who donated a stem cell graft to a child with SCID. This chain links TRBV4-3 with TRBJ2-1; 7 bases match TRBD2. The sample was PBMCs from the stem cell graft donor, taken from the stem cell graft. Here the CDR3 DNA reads TGCGCCAGCAGCCAAGACCCGGGGGGAAACTACAATGAGCAGTTCTTC. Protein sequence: CASSQDPGGNYNEQFF.